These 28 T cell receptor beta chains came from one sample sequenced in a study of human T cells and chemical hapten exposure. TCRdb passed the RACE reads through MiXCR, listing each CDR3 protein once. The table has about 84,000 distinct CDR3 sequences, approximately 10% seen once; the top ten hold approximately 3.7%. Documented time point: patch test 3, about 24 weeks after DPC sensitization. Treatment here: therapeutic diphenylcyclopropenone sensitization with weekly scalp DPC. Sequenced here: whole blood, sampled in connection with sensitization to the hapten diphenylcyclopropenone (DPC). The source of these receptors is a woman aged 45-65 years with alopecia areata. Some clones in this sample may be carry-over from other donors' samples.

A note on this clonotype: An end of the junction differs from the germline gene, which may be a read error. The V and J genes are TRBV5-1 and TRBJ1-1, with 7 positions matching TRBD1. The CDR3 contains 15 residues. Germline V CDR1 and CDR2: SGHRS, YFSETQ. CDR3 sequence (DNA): TGCGCCATCAGCTCAACGGGACAGCGGAACACTGAAGCTTTCTTT. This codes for CAISSTGQRNTEAFF.

This CDR3 reads CASISGSSYNEQFF. Here the CDR3 DNA reads TGTGCCAGCATTAGCGGGAGCTCCTACAATGAGCAGTTCTTC. The J gene is TRBJ2-1, the V gene TRBV28, with 9 bases matching TRBD2. The CDR3 is 14 residues long. The V gene end was trimmed by 7 bases and the J gene end by 0 bases; junction bases not matched to a gene: 1. Germline V lookup: CDR1 MDHEN, CDR2 SYDVKM.

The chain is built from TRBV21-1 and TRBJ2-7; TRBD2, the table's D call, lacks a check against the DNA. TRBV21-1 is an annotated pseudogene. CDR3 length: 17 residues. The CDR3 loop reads CASSKRIRDSNLYEQYF. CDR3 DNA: TGTGCCAGCAGCAAACGAATCCGGGACTCGAACCTCTACGAGCAGTACTTC.

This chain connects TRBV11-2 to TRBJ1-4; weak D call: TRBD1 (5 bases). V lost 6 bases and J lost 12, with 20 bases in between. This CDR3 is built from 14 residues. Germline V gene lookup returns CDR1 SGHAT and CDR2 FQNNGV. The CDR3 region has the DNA TGTGCCAGCAGGACTACGATTGGGCCAGGGCAACTGTTTTTT. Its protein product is CASRTTIGPGQLFF.

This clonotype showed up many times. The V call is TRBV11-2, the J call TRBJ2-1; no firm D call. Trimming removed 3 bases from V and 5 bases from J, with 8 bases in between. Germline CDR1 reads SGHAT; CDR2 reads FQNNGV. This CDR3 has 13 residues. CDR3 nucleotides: TGTGCCAGCAGCTTTCGTCGAGACAATGAGCAGTTCTTC. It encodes CASSFRRDNEQFF.

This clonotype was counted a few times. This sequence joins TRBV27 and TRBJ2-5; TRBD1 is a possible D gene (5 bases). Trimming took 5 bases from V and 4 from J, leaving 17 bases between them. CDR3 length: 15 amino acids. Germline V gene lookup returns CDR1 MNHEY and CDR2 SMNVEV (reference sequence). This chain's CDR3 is CASSHLTGLAETQYF. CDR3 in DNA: TGTGCCAGCAGTCATCTAACAGGTTTGGCAGAGACCCAGTACTTC.

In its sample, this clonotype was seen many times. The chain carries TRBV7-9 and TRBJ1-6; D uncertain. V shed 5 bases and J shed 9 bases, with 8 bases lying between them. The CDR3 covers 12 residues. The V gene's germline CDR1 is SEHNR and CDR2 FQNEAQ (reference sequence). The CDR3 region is CASSIPSSPLHF. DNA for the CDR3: TGTGCCAGCAGCATTCCCAGTTCACCCCTCCACTTT.

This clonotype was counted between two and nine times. The CDR3 reads CSRILGLAWTDTQYF. As DNA, the CDR3 is TGCAGTCGAATCCTGGGACTAGCGTGGACAGATACGCAGTATTTT. This chain links TRBV20-1 with TRBJ2-3; the match to TRBD2 covers 10 bases. Losses at the gene ends were 8 bases for V and 3 bases for J; bases not matched to a gene: 11. Per the germline V gene, CDR1 is DFQATT and CDR2 is SNEGSKA (reference sequence). The CDR3 sequence is 15 residues long.

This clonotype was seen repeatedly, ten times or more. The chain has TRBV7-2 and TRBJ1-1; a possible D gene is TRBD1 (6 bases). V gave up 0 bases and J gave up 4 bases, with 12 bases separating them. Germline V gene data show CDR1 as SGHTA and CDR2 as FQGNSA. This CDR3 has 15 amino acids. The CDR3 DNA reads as TGTGCCAGCAGCTTAGCGGCGGGGGCGGGCACTGAAGCTTTCTTT. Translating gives CASSLAAGAGTEAFF.

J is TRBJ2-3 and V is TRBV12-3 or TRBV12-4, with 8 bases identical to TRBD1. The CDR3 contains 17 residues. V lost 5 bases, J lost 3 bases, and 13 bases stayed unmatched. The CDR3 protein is CASSRLSGTGGTDTQYF. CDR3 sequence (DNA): TGTGCCAGCAGTCGCCTCTCCGGGACAGGTGGGACAGATACGCAGTATTTT.

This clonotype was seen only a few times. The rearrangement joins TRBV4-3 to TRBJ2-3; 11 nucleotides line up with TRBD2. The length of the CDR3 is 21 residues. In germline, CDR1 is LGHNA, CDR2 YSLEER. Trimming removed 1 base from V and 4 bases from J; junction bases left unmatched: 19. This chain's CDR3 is CASSQARGSSGRADGADTQYF. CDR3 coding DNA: TGCGCCAGCAGCCAAGCCCGGGGTAGTAGCGGGAGGGCCGATGGCGCAGATACGCAGTATTTT.

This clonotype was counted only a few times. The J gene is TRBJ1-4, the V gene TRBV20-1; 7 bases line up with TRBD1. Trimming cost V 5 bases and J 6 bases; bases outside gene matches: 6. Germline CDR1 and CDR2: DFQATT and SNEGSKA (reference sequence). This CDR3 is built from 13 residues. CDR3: CSAPGTVDEKLFF. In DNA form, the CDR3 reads TGCAGTGCTCCCGGGACAGTGGATGAAAAACTGTTTTTT.

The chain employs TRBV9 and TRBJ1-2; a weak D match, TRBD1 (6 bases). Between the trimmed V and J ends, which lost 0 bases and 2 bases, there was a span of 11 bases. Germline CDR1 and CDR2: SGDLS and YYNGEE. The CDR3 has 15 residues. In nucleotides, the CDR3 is TGTGCCAGCAGCGTAGAGCCCACAGGGAACTATGGCTACACCTTC. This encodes CASSVEPTGNYGYTF.

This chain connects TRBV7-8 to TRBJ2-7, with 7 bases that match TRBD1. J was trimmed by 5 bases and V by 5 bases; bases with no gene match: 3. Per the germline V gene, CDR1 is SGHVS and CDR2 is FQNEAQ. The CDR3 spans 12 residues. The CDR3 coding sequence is TGTGCCAGCAGCCCACAGGGGAACGAGCAGTACTTC. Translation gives CASSPQGNEQYF. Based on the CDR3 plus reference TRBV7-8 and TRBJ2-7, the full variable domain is GAGVSQSPRYKVAKRGQDVALRCDPISGHVSLFWYQQALGQGPEFLTYFQNEAQLDKSGLPSDRFFAERPEGSVSTLKIQRTQQEDSAVYLCASSPQGNEQYFGPGTRLTVT.

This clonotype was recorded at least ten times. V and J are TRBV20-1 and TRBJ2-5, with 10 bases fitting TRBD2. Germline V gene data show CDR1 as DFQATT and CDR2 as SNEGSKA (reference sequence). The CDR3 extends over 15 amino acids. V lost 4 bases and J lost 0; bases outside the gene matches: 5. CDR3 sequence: CSATGLADNQETQYF. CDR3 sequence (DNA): TGCAGTGCTACAGGACTAGCGGATAACCAAGAGACCCAGTACTTC.

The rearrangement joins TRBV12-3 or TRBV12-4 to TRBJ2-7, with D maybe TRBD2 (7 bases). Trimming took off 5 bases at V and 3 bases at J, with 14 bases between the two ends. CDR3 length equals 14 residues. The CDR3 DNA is TGTGCCAGCAGTAAGAGGGAGGGGGTCTACGAGCAGTACTTC. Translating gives CASSKREGVYEQYF.

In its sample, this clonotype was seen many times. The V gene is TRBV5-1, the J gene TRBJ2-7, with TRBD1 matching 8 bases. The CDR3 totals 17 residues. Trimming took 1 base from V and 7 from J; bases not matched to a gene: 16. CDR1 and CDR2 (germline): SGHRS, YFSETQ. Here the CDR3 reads CASSLPSRGSDREEQYF. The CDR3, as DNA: TGCGCCAGCAGCTTGCCCTCCAGGGGCTCGGACAGGGAGGAGCAGTACTTC.

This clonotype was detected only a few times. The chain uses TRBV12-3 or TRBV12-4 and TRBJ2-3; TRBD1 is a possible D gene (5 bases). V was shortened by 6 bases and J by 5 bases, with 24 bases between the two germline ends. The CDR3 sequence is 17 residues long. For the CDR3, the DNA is TGTGCCAGCAGACGGGTCCGGAACAGGAGTCCCGGAGATACGCAGTATTTT. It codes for CASRRVRNRSPGDTQYF.

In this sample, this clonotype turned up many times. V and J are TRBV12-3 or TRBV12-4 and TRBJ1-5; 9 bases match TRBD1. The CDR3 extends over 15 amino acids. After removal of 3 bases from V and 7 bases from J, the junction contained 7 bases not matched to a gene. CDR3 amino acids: CASSFRGQGYQPQHF. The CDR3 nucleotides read TGTGCCAGCAGTTTTCGGGGACAGGGATACCAGCCCCAGCATTTT.

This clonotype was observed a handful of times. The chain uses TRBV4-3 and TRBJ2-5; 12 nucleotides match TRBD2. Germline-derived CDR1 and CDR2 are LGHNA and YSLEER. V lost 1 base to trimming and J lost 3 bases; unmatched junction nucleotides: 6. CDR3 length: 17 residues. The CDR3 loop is CASSQALTSGSKETQYF. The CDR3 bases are TGCGCCAGCAGCCAAGCCTTGACTAGCGGGAGTAAAGAGACCCAGTACTTC.

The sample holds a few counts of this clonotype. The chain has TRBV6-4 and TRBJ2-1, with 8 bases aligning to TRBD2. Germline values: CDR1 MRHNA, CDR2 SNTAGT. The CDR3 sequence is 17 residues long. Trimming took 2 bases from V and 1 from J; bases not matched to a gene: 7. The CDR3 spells CASSDEERERSYNEQFF. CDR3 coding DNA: TGTGCCAGCAGTGACGAAGAGCGGGAGAGGTCCTACAATGAGCAGTTCTTC.

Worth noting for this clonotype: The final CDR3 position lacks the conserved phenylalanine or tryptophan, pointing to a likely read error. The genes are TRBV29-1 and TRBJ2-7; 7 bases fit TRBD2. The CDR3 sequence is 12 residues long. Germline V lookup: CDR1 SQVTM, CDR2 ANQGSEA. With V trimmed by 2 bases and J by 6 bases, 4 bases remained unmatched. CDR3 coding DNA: TGCAGCGTTGAAAGACTAGCCAGCGAGCAGTACCTC. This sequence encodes CSVERLASEQYL.

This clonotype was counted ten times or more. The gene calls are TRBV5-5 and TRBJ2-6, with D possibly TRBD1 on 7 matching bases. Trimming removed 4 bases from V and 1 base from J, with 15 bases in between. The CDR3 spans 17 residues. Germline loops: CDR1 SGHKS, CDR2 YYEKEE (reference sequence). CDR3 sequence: CASSGGTASSGANVLTF. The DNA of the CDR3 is TGTGCCAGCAGCGGAGGGACAGCCTCATCTGGGGCCAACGTCCTGACTTTC.

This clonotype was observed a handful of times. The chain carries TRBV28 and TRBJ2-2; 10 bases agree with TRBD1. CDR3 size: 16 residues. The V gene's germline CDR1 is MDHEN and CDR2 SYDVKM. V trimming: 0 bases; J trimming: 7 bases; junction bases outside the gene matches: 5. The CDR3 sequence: CASSLWRQGANGELFF. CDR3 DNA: TGTGCCAGCAGTTTATGGCGACAGGGGGCTAACGGGGAGCTGTTTTTT.

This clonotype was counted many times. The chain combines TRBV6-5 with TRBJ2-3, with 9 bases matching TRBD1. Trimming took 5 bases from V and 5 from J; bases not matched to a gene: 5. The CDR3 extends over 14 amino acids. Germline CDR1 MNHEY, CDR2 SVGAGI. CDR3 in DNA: TGTGCCAGCAGTCAGGACAGGGGCAAAGATACGCAGTATTTT. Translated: CASSQDRGKDTQYF.

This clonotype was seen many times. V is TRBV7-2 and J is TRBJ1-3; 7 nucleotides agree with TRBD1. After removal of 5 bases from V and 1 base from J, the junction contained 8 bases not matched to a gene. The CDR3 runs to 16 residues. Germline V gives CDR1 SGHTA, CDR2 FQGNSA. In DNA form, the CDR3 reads TGTGCCAGCAGCCAGAACAGGGGAGGGTCTGGAAACACCATATATTTT. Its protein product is CASSQNRGGSGNTIYF.

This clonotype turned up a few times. In DNA form, the CDR3 reads TGTGCCAGCAGCTCCACAGGGATTAGCAATCAGCCCCAGCATTTT. Its protein product is CASSSTGISNQPQHF. V and J are TRBV7-2 and TRBJ1-5; perhaps TRBD1 as D (6 bases). V shed 4 bases and J shed 0 bases, with 10 bases lying between them. The germline gives CDR1 SGHTA, CDR2 FQGNSA. This CDR3 is built from 15 residues. Full variable domain (outside the CDR3, taken from reference TRBV7-2 and TRBJ1-5): GAGVSQSPSNKVTEKGKDVELRCDPISGHTALYWYRQSLGQGLEFLIYFQGNSAPDKSGLPSDRFSAERTGGSVSTLTIQRTQQEDSAVYLCASSSTGISNQPQHFGDGTRLSIL.

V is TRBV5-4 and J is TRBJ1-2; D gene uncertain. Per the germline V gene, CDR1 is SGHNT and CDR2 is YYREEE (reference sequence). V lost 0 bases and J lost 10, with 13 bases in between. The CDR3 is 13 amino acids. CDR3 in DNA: TGTGCCAGCAGCTTGGAGGGCACTTTATACTACACCTTC. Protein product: CASSLEGTLYYTF.